These T cell receptor beta chains were read from a single sample in a study of sequential checkpoint blockade in melanoma. The table came from immunoSEQ multiplex PCR; TCRdb's copy has only in-frame clones and leaves some out. Of 10,000 to 15,000 clones listed, over 60% are singletons. Sequenced here: CD8+ T cells sorted from blood (inferred from file names), sampled from a patient given nivolumab and ipilimumab in sequence. Every receptor here comes from a human donor with melanoma. The CDR3 runs from the conserved cysteine through the conserved F or W. The order of the fields is clone size, V gene, J gene, D gene, CDR3 protein, CDR3 DNA. D genes are given only for firm matches. A row's size may be missing; if present it is once, few, many or a size class.

NA,TRBV19,TRBJ2-5,TRBD2,CASSTLADQRPQYF,TGTGCCAGTAGTACCCTAGCGGATCAGAGACCCCAGTACTTC
few,TRBV28,TRBJ2-1,NA,CASTPAPLDSPSSYNEQFF,TGTGCCAGCACCCCGGCTCCCCTTGACAGTCCGAGCTCCTACAATGAGCAGTTCTTC
once,TRBV4-3,TRBJ2-1,TRBD2,CASRTIAGGSYNEQFF,TGCGCCAGCAGAACGATAGCGGGGGGTTCATACAATGAGCAGTTCTTC
NA,TRBV5-6,TRBJ2-7,NA,CASSLFSGNEQYF,TGTGCCAGCAGCTTGTTTTCCGGGAACGAGCAGTACTTC
NA,TRBV9,TRBJ1-2,NA,CASSEGLLYGYTF,TGTGCCAGCAGTGAGGGACTGCTTTATGGCTACACCTTC
NA,TRBV13,TRBJ1-2,TRBD1,CASSLGAGGVDGYTF,TGTGCCAGCAGCTTAGGTGCAGGGGGCGTCGATGGCTACACCTTC
NA,TRBV18,TRBJ2-1,TRBD2,CASSPPASGRINEQFF,TGTGCCAGCTCACCACCGGCTAGCGGGAGGATAAATGAGCAGTTCTTC
NA,TRBV2,TRBJ1-6,NA,CASSERVLNSPLHF,TGTGCCAGCAGTGAACGCGTATTAAATTCACCCCTCCACTTT
few,TRBV7-9,TRBJ2-3,TRBD2,CASSLAAGGPVGTDTQYF,TGTGCCAGCAGCTTAGCAGCGGGAGGGCCGGTTGGCACAGATACGCAGTATTTT
NA,TRBV7-2,TRBJ2-3,NA,CASSTSDTQYF,TGTGCCAGCAGCACCAGTGATACGCAGTATTTT
NA,TRBV9,TRBJ2-3,TRBD1,CASSGLTAGQGGPDTQYF,TGTGCCAGCAGCGGATTAACCGCGGGACAGGGCGGGCCAGATACGCAGTATTTT
NA,TRBV7-9,TRBJ2-7,TRBD2,CASSFERTSGIYEQYF,TGTGCCAGCAGCTTCGAGAGGACTAGCGGGATTTACGAGCAGTACTTC
few,TRBV27,TRBJ2-1,NA,CASMGQAYNEQFF,TGTGCCAGCATGGGGCAGGCCTACAATGAGCAGTTCTTC
NA,TRBV30,TRBJ1-6,NA,CAWRPTDRGNSPLHF,TGTGCCTGGAGGCCTACGGACAGAGGTAACTCACCCCTCCACTTT
NA,TRBV6-5,TRBJ2-5,NA,CASSYEYQETQYF,TGTGCCAGCAGTTACGAGTACCAAGAGACCCAGTACTTC
NA,TRBV13,TRBJ2-4,TRBD2,CASSKEREEGKNIQYF,TGTGCCAGCAGCAAGGAGCGGGAGGAGGGCAAAAACATTCAGTACTTC
NA,TRBV9,TRBJ2-6,TRBD1,CASSAIRTGRYGANVLTF,TGTGCCAGCAGCGCCATTCGGACAGGGCGATACGGGGCCAACGTCCTGACTTTC
few,TRBV28,TRBJ2-7,TRBD2,CASTLAGEPEQYF,TGTGCCAGCACCCTCGCGGGGGAACCCGAGCAGTACTTC
NA,TRBV6-6,TRBJ2-1,TRBD2,CASSYYERESVGEQFF,TGTGCCAGCAGTTACTACGAGCGGGAGAGTGTCGGTGAGCAGTTCTTC
NA,TRBV27,TRBJ1-6,NA,CASSPLGGGAYNSPLHF,TGTGCCAGCTCTCCCTTGGGGGGAGGGGCCTATAATTCACCCCTCCACTTT
NA,TRBV19,TRBJ1-6,TRBD1,CASSTLDRGRHNSPLHF,TGTGCCAGTAGTACCCTGGACAGGGGGAGGCATAATTCACCCCTCCACTTT
few,TRBV19,TRBJ2-7,NA,CASRASESSYEQYF,TGTGCCAGTAGAGCTAGCGAGAGCTCCTACGAGCAGTACTTC
NA,TRBV19,TRBJ1-1,NA,CASSINSLGTEAFF,TGTGCCAGTAGTATAAACTCCCTCGGGACTGAAGCTTTCTTT
NA,TRBV6-5,TRBJ1-5,NA,CASSDIGQPQHF,TGTGCCAGCAGTGATATCGGTCAGCCCCAGCATTTT
NA,TRBV13,TRBJ1-6,NA,CASSLRGSSYNSPLHF,TGTGCCAGCAGTTTGAGGGGGAGCTCCTATAATTCACCCCTCCACTTT
NA,TRBV19,TRBJ2-7,NA,CASSIAGGSYEQYF,TGTGCCAGTAGTATAGCAGGAGGCTCCTACGAGCAGTACTTC
NA,TRBV9,TRBJ2-2,NA,CASSVDEHLIANTGELFF,TGTGCCAGCAGCGTAGATGAGCACCTAATCGCGAACACCGGGGAGCTGTTTTTT
few,TRBV28,TRBJ1-3,NA,CATIMGSNGNTIYF,TGTGCCACCATCATGGGGAGCAATGGAAACACCATATATTTT
few,TRBV19,TRBJ2-1,NA,CASSVGFLNEQFF,TGTGCCAGTAGTGTGGGCTTCCTAAATGAGCAGTTCTTC
NA,TRBV15,TRBJ1-2,NA,CATSSSALFPQGGGGYTF,TGTGCCACCAGTAGTTCTGCCCTCTTCCCTCAGGGCGGTGGGGGCTACACCTTC
NA,TRBV4-1,TRBJ2-7,NA,CASSPRATRSTGTFPYEQYF,TGCGCCAGCAGCCCCCGCGCCACCCGGTCAACCGGGACATTTCCCTACGAGCAGTACTTC
NA,TRBV5-1,TRBJ2-7,TRBD1,CASSLEIPGTGSYEQYF,TGCGCCAGCAGCTTGGAGATACCGGGGACAGGATCCTACGAGCAGTACTTC
many,TRBV6-6,TRBJ2-7,NA,CASSYSGTLSGQYF,TGTGCCAGCAGTTACTCTGGGACTCTCTCGGGGCAGTACTTC
NA,TRBV6-5,TRBJ2-7,TRBD2,CASSYLAETYEQYF,TGTGCCAGCAGTTACCTAGCGGAAACCTACGAGCAGTACTTC
NA,TRBV7-3,TRBJ2-5,TRBD1,CASSYRGQGRETQYF,TGTGCCAGCAGCTACAGGGGCCAAGGTCGAGAGACCCAGTACTTC
NA,TRBV5-6,TRBJ2-5,NA,CASSPESQETQYF,TGTGCCAGCAGCCCTGAGAGTCAAGAGACCCAGTACTTC
NA,TRBV19,TRBJ2-1,TRBD2,CASLSGSSYNEQFF,TGTGCCAGTCTCAGCGGGAGCTCCTACAATGAGCAGTTCTTC
few,TRBV7-2,TRBJ1-2,NA,CASSPDGGANYGYTF,TGTGCCAGCAGCCCCGACGGAGGGGCTAACTATGGCTACACCTTC
medium-sized,TRBV7-2,TRBJ2-1,NA,CASSYRAHEQFF,TGTGCCAGCAGCTACCGCGCCCATGAGCAGTTCTTC
NA,TRBV4-2,TRBJ2-1,TRBD1,CASSPSGTDSYNEQFF,TGTGCCAGCAGCCCATCCGGGACAGACTCCTACAATGAGCAGTTCTTC
NA,TRBV6-5,TRBJ2-7,TRBD1,CASTTAVGQGYEQYF,TGTGCCAGCACCACTGCAGTCGGACAGGGCTACGAGCAGTACTTC
NA,TRBV2,TRBJ1-1,NA,CASSEGWRDTEAFF,TGTGCCAGCAGTGAAGGATGGAGGGACACTGAAGCTTTCTTT
NA,TRBV6-1,TRBJ1-2,NA,CASSEAYYGGYGYTF,TGTGCCAGCAGTGAAGCGTATTACGGGGGCTATGGCTACACCTTC
NA,TRBV28,TRBJ1-4,NA,CASSFPPHRQGTNEKLFF,TGTGCCAGCAGTTTCCCCCCTCACAGGCAGGGAACTAATGAAAAACTGTTTTTT
few,TRBV6-5,TRBJ2-2,NA,CASSTADTGELFF,TGTGCCAGCAGTACTGCCGACACCGGGGAGCTGTTTTTT
NA,TRBV10-2,TRBJ1-2,NA,CASSVTPDLRGYGYTF,TGCGCCAGCAGTGTCACCCCTGACCTCCGCGGATATGGCTACACCTTC
NA,TRBV4-2,TRBJ2-7,TRBD1,CASSPMGQGGAYEQYF,TGTGCCAGCAGCCCAATGGGACAGGGGGGAGCCTACGAGCAGTACTTC
NA,TRBV14,TRBJ2-4,NA,CASSNSGEIAKNIQYF,TGTGCCAGCAGCAACTCGGGAGAAATAGCCAAAAACATTCAGTACTTC
NA,TRBV2,TRBJ1-4,TRBD1,CASSYKQGTEGKLFF,TGTGCCAGCAGTTATAAACAGGGGACCGAGGGAAAACTGTTTTTT
few,TRBV6-1,TRBJ1-3,NA,CASSEQAGAGNTIYF,TGTGCCAGCAGTGAACAAGCAGGGGCAGGAAACACCATATATTTT
few,TRBV7-9,TRBJ1-2,NA,CASSPGGGRDYGYTF,TGTGCCAGCAGCCCCGGGGGGGGGCGCGACTATGGCTACACCTTC
few,TRBV14,TRBJ2-7,TRBD2,CASSPGGLAGGIEQYF,TGTGCCAGCAGCCCTGGGGGGCTAGCGGGAGGGATCGAGCAGTACTTC
NA,TRBV19,TRBJ1-1,NA,CASSIGPRNTEAFF,TGTGCCAGTAGTATTGGCCCACGGAACACTGAAGCTTTCTTT
NA,TRBV5-1,TRBJ2-2,TRBD2,CASSFGLAVEWKNTGELFF,TGCGCCAGCAGCTTCGGACTAGCGGTCGAGTGGAAGAACACCGGGGAGCTGTTTTTT